Described below is a single T cell receptor beta chain sequence and its context. Generated by immunoSEQ multiplex PCR, the TCRdb table keeps only in-frame clones and is missing some. The profile shows approximately 20,000 clones, about 90% of them singletons. This entry belongs to a study of T cell changes during pregnancy in multiple sclerosis. The specimen comprised CD8+ T cells from peripheral blood mononuclear cells, sampled in the second trimester of pregnancy. This receptor was obtained from a female donor in good health, enrolled as a control in a pregnancy study.

The CDR3 DNA reads as TGTGCCAGCAGTTTATCAGGGGCGCTTGGTGTTGAAGCTTTCTTT. Its translation is CASSLSGALGVEAFF. V gene TRBV27 combines with J gene TRBJ1-1, with a tentative D call TRBD1 (5 bases). The CDR3 is 15 residues long. Germline assignment: CDR1 MNHEY and CDR2 SMNVEV (reference sequence). V gave up 0 bases and J gave up 7 bases, with 15 bases separating them.